The 21 T cell receptor beta chains listed next were all sequenced from one sample in a study of lymphopenia after photon versus proton radiotherapy. Data came from immunoSEQ multiplex PCR; TCRdb stores just in-frame clones and leaves some out. Of about 45,000 clones in the sample, 85% were seen once. This specimen consisted of peripheral blood, obtained from a patient treated with photon-based radiotherapy. The receptors here all came from a man aged 35 to 55 with gastric cancer.

This clone showed up just a few times. This rearrangement joins TRBV6-1 to TRBJ1-1; the D is unclear. Per germline, CDR1 MNHNS and CDR2 SASEGT. V lost 0 bases and J 3 bases, leaving 8 bases between the germline ends. The CDR3 is 14 residues long. The CDR3 here is CASSEARADTEAFF. CDR3 DNA sequence: TGTGCCAGCAGTGAAGCGAGGGCGGACACTGAAGCTTTCTTT.

This sequence joins TRBV5-6 and TRBJ2-7, with a weak D call TRBD1 (6 bases). The CDR3 contains 12 residues. With 4 bases removed from V and 2 bases from J, the gap between germline ends came to 7 bases. Looked up from germline, CDR1 is SGHDT and CDR2 is YYEEEE. The CDR3 bases are TGTGCCAGCAGCCGGGACACCTACGAGCAGTACTTC. This sequence encodes CASSRDTYEQYF.

This clone was recorded only once. This chain uses TRBV10-3 with TRBJ1-1, with D possibly TRBD1 on 5 matching bases. The CDR3 runs 14 residues. The V gene's germline CDR1 is ENHRY and CDR2 SYGVKD. V was cut by 2 bases and J by 4 bases, with 11 bases left in between. The CDR3 loop reads CAISELQGGTEAFF. CDR3 sequence (DNA): TGTGCCATCAGTGAGCTTCAGGGTGGCACTGAAGCTTTCTTT.

The V call is TRBV9, the J call TRBJ2-5; no reliable D call. This CDR3 contains 13 residues. V gave up 4 bases and J gave up 5 bases, with 12 bases separating them. CDR1 and CDR2 (germline): SGDLS, YYNGEE. This CDR3 reads CASSPRPTETQYF. CDR3 DNA: TGTGCCAGCAGCCCAAGGCCGACGGAGACCCAGTACTTC.

The J gene is TRBJ1-3, the V gene TRBV9; D is unresolved. Trimming stripped 3 bases from V and 4 bases from J, with 5 bases between. The CDR3 runs to 12 residues. In germline, CDR1 is SGDLS, CDR2 YYNGEE. The CDR3 loop reads CASSGWGNTIYF. Written as DNA, the CDR3 is TGTGCCAGCAGCGGTTGGGGAAACACCATATATTTT.

The rearrangement uses TRBV6-5 and TRBJ2-7; 8 nucleotides align to TRBD1. Germline CDR1 MNHEY, CDR2 SVGAGI. V trimming: 6 bases; J trimming: 3 bases; junction bases outside the gene matches: 10. This CDR3 spans 15 amino acids. CDR3 DNA: TGTGCCAGCAGCCAGGCAGGGGGCGTAAACTACGAGCAGTACTTC. This encodes CASSQAGGVNYEQYF.

V is TRBV10-1 and J is TRBJ2-5; 12 nucleotides agree with TRBD2. CDR3 length equals 17 residues. V lost 3 bases to trimming and J lost 2 bases; unmatched junction nucleotides: 7. The germline CDR1 and CDR2 sequences are WNHNN and SYGVQD (reference sequence). CDR3 DNA: TGCGCCAGCAGTGAAGCTAGCGGGGGGGCCGGGCAAGAGACCCAGTACTTC. Protein sequence: CASSEASGGAGQETQYF.

In its sample, this clone was seen once. This chain links TRBV7-9 with TRBJ1-5, with no clear D. CDR1 and CDR2 from the germline V gene are SEHNR and FQNEAQ (reference sequence). This CDR3 has 12 residues. Trimming cost V 3 bases and J 8 bases, with 8 bases left between them. Here the CDR3 DNA reads TGTGCCAGCAGCTTGACGGGTGAGCCCCAGCATTTT. This sequence encodes CASSLTGEPQHF.

The rearrangement uses TRBV27 and TRBJ1-6; TRBD1 agrees at 7 bases. The length of the CDR3 is 15 residues. Trimming removed 7 bases from V and 9 bases from J; junction bases left unmatched: 12. Germline CDR1 MNHEY, CDR2 SMNVEV (reference sequence). This CDR3 is CASTLGGGLGSPLHF. CDR3 nucleotides: TGTGCCAGCACCCTCGGAGGGGGCCTAGGTTCACCCCTCCACTTT.

The rearrangement uses TRBV6-5 and TRBJ2-7, with D tentatively TRBD2 (6 bases). The CDR3 is 14 residues long. V lost 2 bases to trimming and J lost 0 bases, with 8 bases between them. Germline V gene data show CDR1 as MNHEY and CDR2 as SVGAGI. The CDR3 spells CASSYGRSSYEQYF. For the CDR3, the DNA is TGTGCCAGCAGTTACGGGAGGAGCTCCTACGAGCAGTACTTC.

This chain uses TRBV30 with TRBJ1-1; 7 bases line up with TRBD1. Germline V lookup: CDR1 GTSNPN, CDR2 SVGIG (reference sequence). CDR3 length equals 12 residues. After removal of 3 bases from V and 4 bases from J, the junction contained 2 bases not matched to a gene. The CDR3 spells CAWSAGGTEAFF. CDR3 nucleotide sequence: TGTGCCTGGAGCGCAGGGGGCACTGAAGCTTTCTTT.

J is TRBJ2-6 and V is TRBV7-8; possibly TRBD1 for D (7 bases). From germline, CDR1 is SGHVS and CDR2 FQNEAQ. The CDR3 spans 15 residues. V lost 5 bases to trimming and J lost 0 bases, with 8 bases between them. The DNA for the CDR3 is TGTGCCAGCAGCCAGGGGGGCTCTGGGGCCAACGTCCTGACTTTC. Translation gives CASSQGGSGANVLTF. Supplemented by reference TRBV7-8 and TRBJ2-6, the full variable domain reads GAGVSQSPRYKVAKRGQDVALRCDPISGHVSLFWYQQALGQGPEFLTYFQNEAQLDKSGLPSDRFFAERPEGSVSTLKIQRTQQEDSAVYLCASSQGGSGANVLTFGAGSRLTVL.

The rearrangement uses TRBV7-3 and TRBJ2-2; D gene ambiguous. CDR1 is SGHTA and CDR2 is FQGTGA in the germline V gene. This CDR3 is built from 15 residues. The V gene lost 5 bases and the J gene lost 6 bases, with 16 bases spanning the gap. This CDR3 is CASSPRPRSPGELFF. CDR3 DNA: TGTGCCAGCAGCCCACGACCCAGGAGCCCCGGGGAGCTGTTTTTT. The variable domain in full, with the rest retrieved from reference TRBV7-3 and TRBJ2-2, is GAGVSQTPSNKVTEKGKYVELRCDPISGHTALYWYRQSLGQGPEFLIYFQGTGAADDSGLPNDRFFAVRPEGSVSTLKIQRTERGDSAVYLCASSPRPRSPGELFFGEGSRLTVL.

The V and J genes are TRBV9 and TRBJ1-2; TRBD1 might be the D (6 bases). From germline, CDR1 is SGDLS and CDR2 YYNGEE. This CDR3 has 15 amino acids. The V and J ends lost 2 bases and 0 bases respectively, with 11 bases between them. The CDR3: CASSVGATANYGYTF. CDR3 DNA sequence: TGTGCCAGCAGCGTGGGGGCGACGGCTAACTATGGCTACACCTTC.

The chain has TRBV7-3 and TRBJ2-5, with TRBD1 identical over 7 bases. The V and J ends lost 1 base and 5 bases, in that order; junction bases with no gene match: 4. CDR1 and CDR2 from the germline V gene are SGHTA and FQGTGA. The CDR3 extends over 14 amino acids. The CDR3 DNA follows: TGTGCCAGCAGCTTAAACAGGGGCGGGGAGACCCAGTACTTC. Translated: CASSLNRGGETQYF.

This clone was counted once. This chain uses TRBV6-4 with TRBJ2-3, with 8 bases identical to TRBD2. This CDR3 has 18 amino acids. With V trimmed by 10 bases and J by 5 bases, 23 bases remained unmatched. Germline values: CDR1 MRHNA, CDR2 SNTAGT. The CDR3 protein is CATRGGPGIYWQVDTQYF. The CDR3 coding sequence is TGTGCCACACGGGGGGGGCCTGGCATCTATTGGCAGGTAGATACGCAGTATTTT.

This chain joins TRBV6-6 and TRBJ2-5, with D possibly being TRBD2 (6 bases). The CDR3 sequence is 15 residues long. Germline V CDR1 and CDR2: MNHNY, SVGAGI (reference sequence). V lost 8 bases and J 5 bases, leaving 21 bases between the germline ends. The CDR3, as DNA: TGTGCCAGCGGGTATACTAGCAAAAGAGGGGAGACCCAGTACTTC. Its protein is CASGYTSKRGETQYF.

This clone was seen a few times. The chain carries TRBV6-5 and TRBJ2-3, with TRBD2 as a possible D gene (6 bases). The V end was cut by 9 bases, the J end by 2 bases, with 15 bases between. Germline V gives CDR1 MNHEY, CDR2 SVGAGI. The CDR3 spans 14 residues. The CDR3, as DNA: TGTGCCAGTGCCCTCGGGGAGGTCACAGATACGCAGTATTTT. This gives the protein CASALGEVTDTQYF.

The chain employs TRBV29-1 and TRBJ2-2, with D uncertain. This CDR3 contains 12 residues. The V end lost 7 bases, the J end lost 8 bases, and 14 bases lay between the germline ends. Germline CDR1 reads SQVTM; CDR2 reads ANQGSEA. CDR3 nucleotide sequence: TGCAGCGCCCGCTTTCAGAGGGGGGAGCTGTTTTTT. Protein sequence: CSARFQRGELFF.

This chain uses TRBV30 with TRBJ1-2, with D perhaps TRBD1 (6 bases). This CDR3 comprises 13 residues. Germline CDR1 reads GTSNPN; CDR2 reads SVGIG (reference sequence). The V and J ends lost 5 bases and 4 bases respectively, with 14 bases between them. CDR3 protein: CAWEGGVGYGYTF. For the CDR3, the DNA is TGTGCCTGGGAAGGGGGGGTTGGCTATGGCTACACCTTC.

This chain links TRBV29-1 with TRBJ1-3, with 8 bases fitting TRBD1. Germline values: CDR1 SQVTM, CDR2 ANQGSEA. V shed 3 bases and J 4 bases; nucleotides not matched to a gene: 2. The CDR3 has 13 amino acids. CDR3 amino acids: CSVDWDRGNTIYF. Here the CDR3 DNA reads TGCAGCGTTGACTGGGACAGGGGAAACACCATATATTTT.